This TCR beta chain was sequenced in a study of blood T cell repertoires in COVID-19. Repertoires were generated with immunoSEQ multiplex PCR, while TCRdb's copy carries only in-frame clones and drops some. The sample consists of 340,000 or so clones, just over 85% of them appearing once. Unmatched junction bases numbered 13, after V lost 2 bases and J lost 0 bases. The CDR3 runs 19 residues. Germline V lookup: CDR1 MNHEY, CDR2 SMNVEV (reference sequence). The receptor was derived from a woman in her 40s with acute COVID-19. Sequenced: PBMCs or T cells enriched from blood (not recorded which). This rearrangement joins TRBV27 to TRBJ2-1; 7 bases map to TRBD1. The CDR3 sequence is CASSLGPPTGASSYNEQFF. CDR3 DNA: TGTGCCAGCAGTTTAGGCCCCCCCACAGGGGCGAGCTCCTACAATGAGCAGTTCTTC.